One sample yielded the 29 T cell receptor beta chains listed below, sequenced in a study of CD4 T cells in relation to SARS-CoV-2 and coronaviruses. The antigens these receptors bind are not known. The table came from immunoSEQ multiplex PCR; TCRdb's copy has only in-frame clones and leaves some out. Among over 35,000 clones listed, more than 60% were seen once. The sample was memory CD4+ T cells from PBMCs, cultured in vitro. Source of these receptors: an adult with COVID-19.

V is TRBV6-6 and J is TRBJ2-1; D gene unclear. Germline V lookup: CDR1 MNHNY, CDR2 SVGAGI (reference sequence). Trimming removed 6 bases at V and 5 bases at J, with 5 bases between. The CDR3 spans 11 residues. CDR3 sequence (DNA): TGTGCCAGCAGACGGAACAATGAGCAGTTCTTC. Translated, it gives CASRRNNEQFF.

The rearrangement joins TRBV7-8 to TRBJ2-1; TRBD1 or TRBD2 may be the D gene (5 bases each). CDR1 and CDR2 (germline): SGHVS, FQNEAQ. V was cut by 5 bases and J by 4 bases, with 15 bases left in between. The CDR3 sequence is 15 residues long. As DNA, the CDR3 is TGTGCCAGCAGCCCACTCCGGGACGGATACAATGAGCAGTTCTTC. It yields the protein CASSPLRDGYNEQFF.

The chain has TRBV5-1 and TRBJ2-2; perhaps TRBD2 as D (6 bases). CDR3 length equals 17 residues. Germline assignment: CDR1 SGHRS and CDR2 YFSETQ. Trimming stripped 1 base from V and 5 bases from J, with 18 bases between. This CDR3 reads CASSLTDQGLGTGELFF. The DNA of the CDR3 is TGCGCCAGCAGCTTGACCGATCAGGGACTGGGGACCGGGGAGCTGTTTTTT.

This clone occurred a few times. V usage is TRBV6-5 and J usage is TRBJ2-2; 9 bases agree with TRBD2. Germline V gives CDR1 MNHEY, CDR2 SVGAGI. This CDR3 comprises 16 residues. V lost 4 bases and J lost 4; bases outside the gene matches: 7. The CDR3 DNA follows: TGTGCCAGCAGTTTAGGACTAGCGTCGGGCACCGGGGAGCTGTTTTTT. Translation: CASSLGLASGTGELFF.

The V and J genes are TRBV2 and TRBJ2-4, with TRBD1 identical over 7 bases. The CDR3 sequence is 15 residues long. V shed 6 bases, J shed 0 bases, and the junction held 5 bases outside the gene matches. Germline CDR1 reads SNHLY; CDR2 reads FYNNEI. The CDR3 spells CASRGQLLAKNIQYF. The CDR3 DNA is TGTGCCAGCAGGGGACAGCTACTAGCCAAAAACATTCAGTACTTC. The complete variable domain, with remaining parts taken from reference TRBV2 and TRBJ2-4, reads EPEVTQTPSHQVTQMGQEVILRCVPISNHLYFYWYRQILGQKVEFLVSFYNNEISEKSEIFDDQFSVERPDGSNFTLKIRSTKLEDSAMYFCASRGQLLAKNIQYFGAGTRLSVL.

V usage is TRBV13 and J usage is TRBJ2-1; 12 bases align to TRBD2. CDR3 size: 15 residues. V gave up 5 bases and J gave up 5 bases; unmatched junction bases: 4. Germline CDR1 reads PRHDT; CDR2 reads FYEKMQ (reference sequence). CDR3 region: CASSPGLAGHNEQFF. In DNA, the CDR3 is TGTGCCAGCAGCCCCGGACTAGCGGGACACAATGAGCAGTTCTTC.

This CDR3 is CASSQDVGLPSSGANVLTF. CDR3 nucleotide sequence: TGCGCCAGCAGCCAAGATGTAGGACTGCCAAGCTCTGGGGCCAACGTCCTGACTTTC. The chain joins TRBV4-1 to TRBJ2-6, with TRBD2 as a possible D gene (5 bases). Germline values: CDR1 MGHRA, CDR2 YSYEKL. Trimming took 0 bases from V and 0 from J, leaving 15 bases between them. This CDR3 region has 19 residues.

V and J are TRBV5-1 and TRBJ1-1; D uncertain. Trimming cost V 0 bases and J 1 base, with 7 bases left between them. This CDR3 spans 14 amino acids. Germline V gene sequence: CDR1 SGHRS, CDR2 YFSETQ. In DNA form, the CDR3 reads TGCGCCAGCAGCTTGGCCGGGGAGAACACTGAAGCTTTCTTT. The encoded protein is CASSLAGENTEAFF.

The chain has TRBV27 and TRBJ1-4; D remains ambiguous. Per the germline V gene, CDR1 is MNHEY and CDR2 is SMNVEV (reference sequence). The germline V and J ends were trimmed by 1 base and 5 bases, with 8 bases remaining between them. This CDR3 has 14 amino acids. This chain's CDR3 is CASSLFAQNEKLFF. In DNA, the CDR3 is TGTGCCAGCAGTTTATTTGCCCAGAATGAAAAACTGTTTTTT. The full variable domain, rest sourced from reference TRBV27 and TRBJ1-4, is EAQVTQNPRYLITVTGKKLTVTCSQNMNHEYMSWYRQDPGLGLRQIYYSMNVEVTDKGDVPEGYKVSRKEKRNFPLILESPSPNQTSLYFCASSLFAQNEKLFFGSGTQLSVL.

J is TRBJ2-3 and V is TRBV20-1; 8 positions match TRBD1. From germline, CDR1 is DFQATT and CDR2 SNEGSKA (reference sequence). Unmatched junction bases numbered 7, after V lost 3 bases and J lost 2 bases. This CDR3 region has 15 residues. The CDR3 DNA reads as TGCAGTGCTAGTATTACAGGGGGTGCCACAGATACGCAGTATTTT. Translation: CSASITGGATDTQYF.

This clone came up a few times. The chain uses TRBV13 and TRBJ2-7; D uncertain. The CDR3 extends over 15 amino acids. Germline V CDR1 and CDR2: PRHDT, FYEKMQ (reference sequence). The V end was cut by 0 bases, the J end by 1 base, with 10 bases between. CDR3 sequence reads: CASSLGRLESYEQYF. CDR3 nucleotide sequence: TGTGCCAGCAGCTTAGGTCGGCTTGAGTCCTACGAGCAGTACTTC.

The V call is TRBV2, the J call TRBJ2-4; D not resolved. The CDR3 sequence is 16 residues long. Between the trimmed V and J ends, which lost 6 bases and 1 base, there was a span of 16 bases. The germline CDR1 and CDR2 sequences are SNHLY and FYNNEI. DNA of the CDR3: TGTGCCAGCAGCCCTACTCCTTTACTTGCCAAAAACATTCAGTACTTC. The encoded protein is CASSPTPLLAKNIQYF.

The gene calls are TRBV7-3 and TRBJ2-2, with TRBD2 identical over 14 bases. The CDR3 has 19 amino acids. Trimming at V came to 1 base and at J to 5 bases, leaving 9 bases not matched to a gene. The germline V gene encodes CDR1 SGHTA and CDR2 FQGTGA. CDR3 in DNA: TGTGCCAGCAGCTTAATTGGCAGCGGACTAGCGGGAGGTACCGGGGAGCTGTTTTTT. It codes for CASSLIGSGLAGGTGELFF.

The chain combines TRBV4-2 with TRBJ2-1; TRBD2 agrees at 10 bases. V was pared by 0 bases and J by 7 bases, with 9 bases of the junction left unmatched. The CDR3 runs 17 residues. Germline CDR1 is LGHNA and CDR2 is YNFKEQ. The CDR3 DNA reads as TGTGCCAGCAGCCAAGATCCCCAGCGGGAGGGTATGAATGAGCAGTTCTTC. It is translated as CASSQDPQREGMNEQFF.

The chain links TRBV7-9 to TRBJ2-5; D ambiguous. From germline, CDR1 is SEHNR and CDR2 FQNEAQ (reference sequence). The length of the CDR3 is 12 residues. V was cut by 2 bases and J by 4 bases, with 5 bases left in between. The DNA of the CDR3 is TGTGCCAGCAGCTTAATCCCAGAGACCCAGTACTTC. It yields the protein CASSLIPETQYF.

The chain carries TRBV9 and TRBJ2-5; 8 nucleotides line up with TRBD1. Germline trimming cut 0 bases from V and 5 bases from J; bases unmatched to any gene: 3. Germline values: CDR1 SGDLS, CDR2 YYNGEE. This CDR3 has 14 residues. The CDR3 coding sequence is TGTGCCAGCAGCGTAGGGACAGGGAAGGAGACCCAGTACTTC. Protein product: CASSVGTGKETQYF.

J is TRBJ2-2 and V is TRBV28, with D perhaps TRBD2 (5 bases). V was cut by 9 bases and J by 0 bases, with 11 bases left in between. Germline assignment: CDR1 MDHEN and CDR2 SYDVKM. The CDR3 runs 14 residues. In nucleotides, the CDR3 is TGTGCCAGTCCACTAGATCCGAACACCGGGGAGCTGTTTTTT. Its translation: CASPLDPNTGELFF.

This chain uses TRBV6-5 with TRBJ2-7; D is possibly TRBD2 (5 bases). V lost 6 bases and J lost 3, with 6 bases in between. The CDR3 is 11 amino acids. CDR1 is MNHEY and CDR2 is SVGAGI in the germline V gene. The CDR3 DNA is TGTGCCAGCAGAAGCGGCTACGAGCAGTACTTC. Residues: CASRSGYEQYF.

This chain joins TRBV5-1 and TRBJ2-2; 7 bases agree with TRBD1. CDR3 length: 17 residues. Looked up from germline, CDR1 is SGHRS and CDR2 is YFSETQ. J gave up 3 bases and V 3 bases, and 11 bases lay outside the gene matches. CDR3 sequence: CASSYPMLTGDTGELFF. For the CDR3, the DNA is TGCGCCAGCAGCTACCCAATGCTTACAGGGGACACCGGGGAGCTGTTTTTT.

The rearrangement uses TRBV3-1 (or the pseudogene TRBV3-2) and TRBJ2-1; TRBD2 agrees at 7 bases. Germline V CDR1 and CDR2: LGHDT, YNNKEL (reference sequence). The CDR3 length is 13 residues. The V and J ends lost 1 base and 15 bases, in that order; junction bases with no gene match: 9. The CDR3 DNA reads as TGTGCCAGCAGCCAAGTGCTGGGCGGGAGTCCGTTCTTC. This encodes CASSQVLGGSPFF.

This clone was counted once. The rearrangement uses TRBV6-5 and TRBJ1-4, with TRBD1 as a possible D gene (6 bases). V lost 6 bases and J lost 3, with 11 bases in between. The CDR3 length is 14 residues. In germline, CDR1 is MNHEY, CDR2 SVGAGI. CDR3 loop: CASSRDTSNEKLFF. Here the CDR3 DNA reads TGTGCCAGCAGCCGGGACACCTCTAATGAAAAACTGTTTTTT.

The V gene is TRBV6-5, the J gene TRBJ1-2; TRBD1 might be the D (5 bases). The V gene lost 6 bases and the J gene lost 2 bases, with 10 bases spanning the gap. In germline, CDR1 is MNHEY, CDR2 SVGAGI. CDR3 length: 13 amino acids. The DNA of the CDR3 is TGTGCCAGCAGCCTACAGGCCAACTATGGCTACACCTTC. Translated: CASSLQANYGYTF.

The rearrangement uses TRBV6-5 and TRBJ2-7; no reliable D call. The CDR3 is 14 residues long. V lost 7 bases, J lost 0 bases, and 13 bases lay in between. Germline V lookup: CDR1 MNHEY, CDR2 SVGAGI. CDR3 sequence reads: CASKYAASSYEQYF. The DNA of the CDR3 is TGTGCCAGCAAGTATGCAGCTAGCTCCTACGAGCAGTACTTC.

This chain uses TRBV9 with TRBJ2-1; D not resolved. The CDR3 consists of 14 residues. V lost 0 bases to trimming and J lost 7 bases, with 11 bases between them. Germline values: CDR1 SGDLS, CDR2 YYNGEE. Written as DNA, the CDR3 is TGTGCCAGCAGCGTAGCCCCAGTAGGTAATGAGCAGTTCTTC. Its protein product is CASSVAPVGNEQFF.

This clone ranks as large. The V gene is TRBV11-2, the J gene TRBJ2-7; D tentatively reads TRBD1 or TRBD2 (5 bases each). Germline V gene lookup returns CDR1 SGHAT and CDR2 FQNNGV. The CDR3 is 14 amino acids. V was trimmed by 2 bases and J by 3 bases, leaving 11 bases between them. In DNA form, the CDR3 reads TGTGCCAGCAGCTTAAGCAGGGACCTCTACGAGCAGTACTTC. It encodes CASSLSRDLYEQYF.

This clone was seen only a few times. The DNA of the CDR3 is TGCGCCAGCAGTCCCACTAGCGGGAGAGAGACCCAGTACTTC. As protein: CASSPTSGRETQYF. V and J are TRBV5-1 and TRBJ2-5, with TRBD2 matching 11 bases. This CDR3 spans 14 amino acids. V trimming: 5 bases; J trimming: 4 bases; junction bases outside the gene matches: 4. Germline V gives CDR1 SGHRS, CDR2 YFSETQ.

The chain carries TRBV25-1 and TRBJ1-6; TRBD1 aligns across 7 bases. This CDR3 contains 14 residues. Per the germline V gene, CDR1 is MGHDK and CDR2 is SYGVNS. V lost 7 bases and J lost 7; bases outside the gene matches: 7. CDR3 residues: CASNQQGWNSPLHF. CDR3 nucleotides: TGTGCCAGCAATCAACAGGGGTGGAATTCACCCCTCCACTTT.

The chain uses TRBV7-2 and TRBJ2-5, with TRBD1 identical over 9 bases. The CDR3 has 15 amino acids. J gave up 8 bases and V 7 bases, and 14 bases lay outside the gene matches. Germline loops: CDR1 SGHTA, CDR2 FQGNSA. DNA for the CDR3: TGTGCCAGCACCCCGGACAGGGGACTACGAGGAACCCAGTACTTC. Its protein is CASTPDRGLRGTQYF.

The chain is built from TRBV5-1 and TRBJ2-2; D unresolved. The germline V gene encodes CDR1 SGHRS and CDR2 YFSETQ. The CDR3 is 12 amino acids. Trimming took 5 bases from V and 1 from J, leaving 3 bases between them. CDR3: CASRLNTGELFF. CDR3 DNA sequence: TGCGCCAGCAGGCTGAACACCGGGGAGCTGTTTTTT.